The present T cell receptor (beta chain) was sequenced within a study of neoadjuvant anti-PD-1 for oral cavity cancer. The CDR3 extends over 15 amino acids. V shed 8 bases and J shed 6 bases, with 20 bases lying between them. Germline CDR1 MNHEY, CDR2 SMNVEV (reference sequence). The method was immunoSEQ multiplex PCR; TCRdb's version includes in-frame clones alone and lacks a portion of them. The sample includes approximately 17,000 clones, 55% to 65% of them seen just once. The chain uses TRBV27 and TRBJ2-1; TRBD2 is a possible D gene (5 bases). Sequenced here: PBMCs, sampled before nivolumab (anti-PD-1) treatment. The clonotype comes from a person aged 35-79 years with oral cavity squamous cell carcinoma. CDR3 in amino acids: CASQKAGPLGNEQFF. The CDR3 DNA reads TGTGCCAGCCAGAAGGCGGGCCCTTTGGGCAATGAGCAGTTCTTC.